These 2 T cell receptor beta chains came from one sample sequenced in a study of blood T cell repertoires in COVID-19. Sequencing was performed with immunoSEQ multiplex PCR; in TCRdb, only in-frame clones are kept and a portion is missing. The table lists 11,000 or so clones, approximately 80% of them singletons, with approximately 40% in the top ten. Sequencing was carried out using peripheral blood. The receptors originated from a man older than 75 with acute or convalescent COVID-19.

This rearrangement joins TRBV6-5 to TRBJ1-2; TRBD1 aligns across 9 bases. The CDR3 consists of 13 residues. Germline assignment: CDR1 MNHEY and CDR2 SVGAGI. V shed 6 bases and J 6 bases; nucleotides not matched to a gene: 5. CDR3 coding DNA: TGTGCCAGCAGGCCGGGACAGGGTGATGGCTACACCTTC. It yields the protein CASRPGQGDGYTF.

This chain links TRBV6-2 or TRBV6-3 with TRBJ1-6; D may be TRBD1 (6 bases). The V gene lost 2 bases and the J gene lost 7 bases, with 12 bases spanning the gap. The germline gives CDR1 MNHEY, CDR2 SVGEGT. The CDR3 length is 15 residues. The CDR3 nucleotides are TGTGCCAGCAGTTACCGGGCAGGGGAGAATTCACCCCTCCACTTT. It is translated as CASSYRAGENSPLHF.